This passage covers 17 T cell receptor beta chains from one sample sequenced in a study of blood T cell repertoires in COVID-19. The repertoire was sequenced with immunoSEQ multiplex PCR; TCRdb's copy has only in-frame clones and lacks some. The sample carries 150,000 to 200,000 clones, around 80% recorded once. The sequencing sample was made of PBMCs or T cells enriched from blood (not recorded which). These receptor sequences come from a woman aged 45-65 years who had recovered from COVID-19.

DNA for the CDR3: TGTGCCAGCAGTCCTACAGGACGGGGGGAAGAGACCCAGTACTTC. Translated, it gives CASSPTGRGEETQYF. The V and J genes are TRBV11-2 and TRBJ2-5, with 7 bases matching TRBD2. This CDR3 is 15 amino acids long. The trim removed 6 bases at V and 3 bases at J, leaving 10 bases unmatched. Germline V gives CDR1 SGHAT, CDR2 FQNNGV.

The CDR3 protein is CSVEDPGANYEQYF. The CDR3 nucleotides read TGCAGCGTTGAAGACCCAGGGGCCAACTACGAGCAGTACTTC. This chain connects TRBV29-1 to TRBJ2-7; weak D call: TRBD1 (6 bases). Germline CDR1 is SQVTM and CDR2 is ANQGSEA. The CDR3 has 14 amino acids. Trimming shortened V by 0 bases and J by 3 bases, and 12 bases separated the two germline ends.

This chain connects TRBV7-8 to TRBJ2-7, with D tentatively TRBD1 (5 bases). V was shortened by 1 base and J by 3 bases, with 16 bases between the two germline ends. The CDR3 runs to 16 residues. Germline V gene sequence: CDR1 SGHVS, CDR2 FQNEAQ. The CDR3 bases are TGTGCCAGCAGCTTAGGGCCCAGGGTCAGGGACTACGAGCAGTACTTC. Encoded protein: CASSLGPRVRDYEQYF.

The CDR3 loop is CASARDSSRNTIYF. In nucleotides, the CDR3 is TGTGCCAGCGCGAGGGACAGTTCAAGAAACACCATATATTTT. The chain has TRBV7-8 and TRBJ1-3, with TRBD1 matching over 7 bases. The CDR3 runs to 14 residues. The germline V gene has CDR1 SGHVS and CDR2 FQNEAQ. J was trimmed by 5 bases and V by 8 bases; bases with no gene match: 9.

The gene calls are TRBV27 and TRBJ2-7; 8 bases match TRBD1. The CDR3 extends over 15 amino acids. V was clipped by 6 bases and J by 3 bases; unmatched bases: 10. CDR1 is MNHEY, CDR2 SMNVEV, per germline (reference sequence). This CDR3 reads CASSSPTGALYEQYF. The CDR3, as DNA: TGTGCCAGCAGCTCCCCGACAGGGGCCCTCTACGAGCAGTACTTC.

This chain links TRBV2 with TRBJ1-5; D may be TRBD1 (5 bases). Trimming removed 8 bases at V and 5 bases at J, with 13 bases between. The CDR3 length is 13 residues. Per germline, CDR1 SNHLY and CDR2 FYNNEI. Here the CDR3 reads CASCEWGDQPQHF. The CDR3 bases are TGTGCCAGCTGCGAATGGGGGGATCAGCCCCAGCATTTT.

The rearrangement uses TRBV28 and TRBJ2-3, with 11 nucleotides matching TRBD2. CDR3 size: 15 residues. Trimming removed 6 bases from V and 1 base from J; junction bases left unmatched: 3. CDR1 MDHEN and CDR2 SYDVKM come from the germline V gene. The CDR3 DNA reads as TGTGCCAGCAGCAAGACTAGCGGGGGCACAGATACGCAGTATTTT. Residues: CASSKTSGGTDTQYF.

J is TRBJ2-7 and V is TRBV5-4; TRBD2 might be the D (6 bases). CDR3 length: 14 residues. Germline V gives CDR1 SGHNT, CDR2 YYREEE (reference sequence). Trimming shortened V by 7 bases and J by 3 bases, and 17 bases separated the two germline ends. In DNA, the CDR3 is TGTGCCAGCGCCCCAGGATGGGGGGTCTACGAGCAGTACTTC. The encoded protein is CASAPGWGVYEQYF.

The V gene is TRBV9, the J gene TRBJ1-1; 8 nucleotides match TRBD1. Germline-derived CDR1 and CDR2 are SGDLS and YYNGEE. The CDR3 is 15 residues long. The V segment lost 4 bases and the J segment 5 bases; nucleotides outside the gene matches: 10. This CDR3 is CASSSRTGRGTEAFF. CDR3 DNA sequence: TGTGCCAGCAGCTCAAGGACAGGGCGGGGGACTGAAGCTTTCTTT.

V is TRBV29-1 and J is TRBJ2-2, with D tentatively TRBD1 (5 bases). V lost 6 bases to trimming and J lost 0 bases, with 11 bases between them. The CDR3 extends over 14 amino acids. CDR1 SQVTM and CDR2 ANQGSEA come from the germline V gene. CDR3 nucleotides: TGCAGCGTGGCGAGACAGACGAACACCGGGGAGCTGTTTTTT. Protein sequence: CSVARQTNTGELFF.

This clone was counted once. The V gene is TRBV7-3, the J gene TRBJ2-3; 7 nucleotides match TRBD2. The trim removed 5 bases at V and 1 base at J, leaving 9 bases unmatched. CDR3 size: 16 residues. Germline CDR1 SGHTA, CDR2 FQGTGA. CDR3 DNA sequence: TGTGCCAGCAGCCTCTTAAGCGGGATGGGCACAGATACGCAGTATTTT. Translated: CASSLLSGMGTDTQYF. The variable domain in full, completed from reference TRBV7-3 and TRBJ2-3, reads GAGVSQTPSNKVTEKGKYVELRCDPISGHTALYWYRQSLGQGPEFLIYFQGTGAADDSGLPNDRFFAVRPEGSVSTLKIQRTERGDSAVYLCASSLLSGMGTDTQYFGPGTRLTVL.

This clone was detected a few times. The J gene is TRBJ2-7, the V gene TRBV15; D is perhaps TRBD1 (6 bases). The germline V and J ends were trimmed by 3 bases and 4 bases, with 16 bases remaining between them. Germline loops: CDR1 LNHNV, CDR2 YYDKDF (reference sequence). This CDR3 spans 15 amino acids. The DNA of the CDR3 is TGTGCCACCAGCAGGGAACTAGGACAGCCATACGAGCAGTACTTC. Translation gives CATSRELGQPYEQYF.

The rearrangement joins TRBV27 to TRBJ2-7; maybe TRBD1 (5 bases). With 5 bases removed from V and 2 bases from J, the gap between germline ends came to 13 bases. This CDR3 region has 14 residues. Per the germline V gene, CDR1 is MNHEY and CDR2 is SMNVEV (reference sequence). The CDR3 reads CASSLREYPYEQYF. CDR3 coding DNA: TGTGCCAGCAGTCTCAGGGAATATCCCTACGAGCAGTACTTC.

The V call is TRBV19, the J call TRBJ1-1; 7 positions agree with TRBD1. This CDR3 is 14 amino acids long. Germline CDR1 reads LNHDA; CDR2 reads SQIVND (reference sequence). The V and J ends lost 6 bases and 6 bases, in that order; junction bases with no gene match: 10. The DNA of the CDR3 is TGTGCCAGTAGCCTCAGGGGGGATAAACCTGAAGCTTTCTTT. It specifies CASSLRGDKPEAFF.

This clone was observed once. The V gene is TRBV5-1, the J gene TRBJ2-5; 7 nucleotides match TRBD1. After removal of 1 base from V and 5 bases from J, the junction contained 8 bases not matched to a gene. This CDR3 comprises 15 residues. Germline values: CDR1 SGHRS, CDR2 YFSETQ. DNA of the CDR3: TGCGCCAGCAGCTTGTGGGCTCAGGGGGTTGAGACCCAGTACTTC. This sequence encodes CASSLWAQGVETQYF.

This chain connects TRBV4-3 to TRBJ2-1, with D unclear. Germline V CDR1 and CDR2: LGHNA, YSLEER. V lost 4 bases and J lost 9, with 7 bases in between. CDR3 length: 11 residues. The DNA for the CDR3 is TGCGCCAGCAGCCCTGGCGGTGAGCAGTTCTTC. It specifies CASSPGGEQFF.

V gene TRBV9 combines with J gene TRBJ2-3; 9 bases line up with TRBD2. The germline CDR1 and CDR2 sequences are SGDLS and YYNGEE. V dropped 3 bases and J dropped 3; count of bases not matched to a gene: 14. The CDR3 has 18 residues. CDR3 DNA sequence: TGTGCCAGCAGCGCCCTCCCCAGCGGGGGGTGGGGGACAGATACGCAGTATTTT. Its translation is CASSALPSGGWGTDTQYF.